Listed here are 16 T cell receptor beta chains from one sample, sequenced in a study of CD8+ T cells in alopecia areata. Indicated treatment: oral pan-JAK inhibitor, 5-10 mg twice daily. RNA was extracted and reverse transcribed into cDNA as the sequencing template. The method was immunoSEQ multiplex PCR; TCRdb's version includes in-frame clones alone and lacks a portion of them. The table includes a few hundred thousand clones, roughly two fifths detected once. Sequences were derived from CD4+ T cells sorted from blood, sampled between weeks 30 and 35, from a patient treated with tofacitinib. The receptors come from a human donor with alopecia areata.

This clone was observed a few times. CDR3 in amino acids: CASSIGPPGQGGQPQHF. The CDR3 DNA reads TGTGCCAGTAGTATAGGGCCCCCCGGGCAGGGGGGACAGCCCCAGCATTTT. This chain joins TRBV19 and TRBJ1-5; TRBD1 matches at 7 bases. Trimming at V came to 1 base and at J to 7 bases, leaving 13 bases not matched to a gene. Germline CDR1 is LNHDA and CDR2 is SQIVND (reference sequence). The CDR3 loop spans 17 amino acids.

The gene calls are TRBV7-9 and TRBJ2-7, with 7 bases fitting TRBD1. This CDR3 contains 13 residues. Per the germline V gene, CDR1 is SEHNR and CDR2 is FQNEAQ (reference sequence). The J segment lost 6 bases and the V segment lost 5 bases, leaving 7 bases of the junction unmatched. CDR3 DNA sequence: TGTGCCAGCAGCCGAACAGGGGAAAGCGAGCAGTACTTC. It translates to CASSRTGESEQYF.

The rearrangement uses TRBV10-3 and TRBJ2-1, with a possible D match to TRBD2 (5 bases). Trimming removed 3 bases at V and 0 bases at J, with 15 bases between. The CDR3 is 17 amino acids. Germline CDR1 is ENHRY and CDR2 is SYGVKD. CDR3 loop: CAISDGSLRDSYNEQFF. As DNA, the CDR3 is TGTGCCATCAGTGATGGGTCATTGAGGGACTCCTACAATGAGCAGTTCTTC.

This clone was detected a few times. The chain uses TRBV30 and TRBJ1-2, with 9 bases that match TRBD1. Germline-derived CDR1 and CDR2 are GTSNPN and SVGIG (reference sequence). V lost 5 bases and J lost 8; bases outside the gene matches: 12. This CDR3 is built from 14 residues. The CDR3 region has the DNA TGTGCCTGGTCGGACAGGGGCCGTTTTTGGGGCTACACCTTC. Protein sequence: CAWSDRGRFWGYTF.

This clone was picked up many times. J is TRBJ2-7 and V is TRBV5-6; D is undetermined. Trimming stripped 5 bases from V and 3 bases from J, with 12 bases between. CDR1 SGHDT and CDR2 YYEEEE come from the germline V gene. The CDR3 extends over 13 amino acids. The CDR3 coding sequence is TGTGCCAGCAGACGTCAGAGGTTCTACGAGCAGTACTTC. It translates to CASRRQRFYEQYF.

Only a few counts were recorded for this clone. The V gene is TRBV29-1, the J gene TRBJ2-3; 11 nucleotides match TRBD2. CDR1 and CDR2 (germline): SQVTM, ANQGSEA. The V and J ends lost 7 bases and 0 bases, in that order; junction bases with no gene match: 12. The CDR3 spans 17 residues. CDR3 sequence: CSAARIAGGLSTDTQYF. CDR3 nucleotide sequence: TGCAGCGCGGCCCGGATAGCGGGGGGGCTTAGCACAGATACGCAGTATTTT.

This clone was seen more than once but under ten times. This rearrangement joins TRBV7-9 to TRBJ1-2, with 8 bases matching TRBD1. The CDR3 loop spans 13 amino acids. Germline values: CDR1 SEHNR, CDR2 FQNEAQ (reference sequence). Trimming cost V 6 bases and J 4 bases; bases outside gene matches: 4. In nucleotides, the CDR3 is TGTGCCAGCAGACCCGGGACAGGCTATGGCTACACCTTC. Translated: CASRPGTGYGYTF.

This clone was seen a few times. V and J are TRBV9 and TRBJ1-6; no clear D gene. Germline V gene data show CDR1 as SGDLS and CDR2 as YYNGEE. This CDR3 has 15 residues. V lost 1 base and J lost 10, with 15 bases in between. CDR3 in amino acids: CASSVREDARSPLHF. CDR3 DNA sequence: TGTGCCAGCAGCGTACGAGAGGACGCCCGATCACCCCTCCACTTT.

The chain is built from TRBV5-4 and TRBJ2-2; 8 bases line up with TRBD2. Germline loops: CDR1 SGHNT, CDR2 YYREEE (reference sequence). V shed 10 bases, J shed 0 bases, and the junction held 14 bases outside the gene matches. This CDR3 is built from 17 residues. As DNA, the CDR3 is TGTGCCTCGAGCGGGCAGCGGGGGCCTACGAACACCGGGGAGCTGTTTTTT. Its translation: CASSGQRGPTNTGELFF. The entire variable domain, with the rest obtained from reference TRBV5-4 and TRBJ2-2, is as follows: ETGVTQSPTHLIKTRGQQVTLRCSSQSGHNTVSWYQQALGQGPQFIFQYYREEENGRGNFPPRFSGLQFPNYSSELNVNALELDDSALYLCASSGQRGPTNTGELFFGEGSRLTVL.

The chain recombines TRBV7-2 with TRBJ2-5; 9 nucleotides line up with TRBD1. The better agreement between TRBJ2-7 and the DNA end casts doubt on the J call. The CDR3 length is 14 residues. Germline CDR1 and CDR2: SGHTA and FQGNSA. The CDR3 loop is CASSSHRGHYEQYF. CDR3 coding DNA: TGTGCCAGCAGCTCTCACAGGGGGCACTACGAGCAGTACTTC.

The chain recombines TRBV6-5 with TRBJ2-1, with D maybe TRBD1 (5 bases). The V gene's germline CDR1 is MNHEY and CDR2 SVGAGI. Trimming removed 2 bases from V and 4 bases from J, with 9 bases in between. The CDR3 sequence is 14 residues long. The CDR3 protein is CASSYRGGYNEQFF. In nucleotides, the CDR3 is TGTGCCAGCAGTTACAGGGGTGGTTACAATGAGCAGTTCTTC.

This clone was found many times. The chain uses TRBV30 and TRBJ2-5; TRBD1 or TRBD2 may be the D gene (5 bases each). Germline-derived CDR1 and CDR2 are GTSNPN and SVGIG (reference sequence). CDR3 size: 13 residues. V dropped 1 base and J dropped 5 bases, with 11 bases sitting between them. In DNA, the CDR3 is TGTGCCTGGAGTGGGGGGATTAGTGAGACCCAGTACTTC. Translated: CAWSGGISETQYF. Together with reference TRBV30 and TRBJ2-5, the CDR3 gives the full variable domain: SQTIHQWPATLVQPVGSPLSLECTVEGTSNPNLYWYRQAAGRGLQLLFYSVGIGQISSEVPQNLSASRPQDRQFILSSKKLLLSDSGFYLCAWSGGISETQYFGPGTRLLVL.

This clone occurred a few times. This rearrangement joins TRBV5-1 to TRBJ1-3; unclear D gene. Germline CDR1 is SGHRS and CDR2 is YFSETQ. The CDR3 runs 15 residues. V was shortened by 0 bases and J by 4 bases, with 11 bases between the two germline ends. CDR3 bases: TGCGCCAGCAGCTTGGACCCACTCTTGGGAAACACCATATATTTT. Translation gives CASSLDPLLGNTIYF.

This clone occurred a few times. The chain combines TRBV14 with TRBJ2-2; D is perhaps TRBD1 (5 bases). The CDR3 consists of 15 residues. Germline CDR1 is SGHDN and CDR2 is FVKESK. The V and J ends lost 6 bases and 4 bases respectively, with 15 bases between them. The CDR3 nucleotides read TGTGCCAGCAGTCGACAGCTGAGCGTCACCGGGGAGCTGTTTTTT. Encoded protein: CASSRQLSVTGELFF.

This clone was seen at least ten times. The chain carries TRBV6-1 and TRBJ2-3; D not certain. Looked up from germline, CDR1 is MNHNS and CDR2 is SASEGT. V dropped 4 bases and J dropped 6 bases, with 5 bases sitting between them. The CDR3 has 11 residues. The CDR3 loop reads CASSVVDTQYF. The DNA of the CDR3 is TGTGCCAGCAGTGTAGTCGATACGCAGTATTTT.

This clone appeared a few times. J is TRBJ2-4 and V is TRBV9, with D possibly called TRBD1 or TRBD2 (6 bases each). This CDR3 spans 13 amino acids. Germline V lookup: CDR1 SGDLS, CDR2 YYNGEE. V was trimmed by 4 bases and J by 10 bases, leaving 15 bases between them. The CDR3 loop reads CASSIGGTGIQYF. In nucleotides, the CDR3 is TGTGCCAGCAGCATCGGGGGAACAGGGATTCAGTACTTC.